This T cell receptor (beta chain) was found in a study of metastatic and nonmetastatic thyroid tumors. Study summary: Peripheral blood and tumor or nodule samples from malignant and benign thyroid patients were compared. General study points: Across blood and tumor, TCR beta diversity in malignant thyroid tumors was reportedly significantly higher than in benign nodules.

Before thyroid surgery, none of the patients had received any treatment. Original methodology: Built for papillary thyroid cancer, a distant-metastasis classifier drew on CDR3 differences across clinicopathological groups. TCRdb ran MiXCR on the PCR reads. TCRdb assigned the V and J calls; the authors' analysis was not used. The sample holds about 33,000 clones; roughly a sixth are singletons and the top ten take roughly an eighth. By proportion, this clone is medium-sized (0.01 to 0.1%). Its antigen is unknown. The CDR3 has 12 amino acids. The germline gives CDR1 MNHEY, CDR2 SVGEGT. V was cut by 4 bases and J by 9 bases, with 9 bases left in between.

Source material: blood. This chain uses TRBV6-2 or TRBV6-3 with TRBJ2-2; D not certain. The sequence came from a male donor with papillary thyroid cancer or a benign thyroid nodule (not recorded which). Some clones in this sample may be carry-over from other donors' samples. The CDR3 bases are TGTGCCAGCAGTTCCAGGTCCAGGGAGCTGTTTTTT. It specifies CASSSRSRELFF.